Reported below is one TCR beta chain. Germline CDR1 reads MNHNS; CDR2 reads SASEGT. Trimming removed 7 bases from V and 8 bases from J, with 18 bases in between. The length of the CDR3 is 13 residues. The entry originates in a study of patients and donors after allogeneic stem cell transplantation. TCRdb re-called the RT-PCR reads with MiXCR, one entry per CDR3 protein. This table has over 400,000 distinct CDR3 sequences, roughly 17% appearing once. The sequenced sample was blood, either unsorted or a sorted T cell fraction (not recorded which). The J gene is TRBJ2-7, the V gene TRBV6-1; a possible D gene is TRBD2 (6 bases). The clonotype originates from a human donor who was either an allogeneic HSCT recipient or a stem cell or donor lymphocyte infusion donor (not recorded which). It is not recorded whose cells these are; they may come from a transplant donor. The CDR3: CASTRGTHLQQYF. CDR3 nucleotides: TGTGCCAGCACCCGGGGGACCCATCTCCAGCAGTACTTC.